These T cell receptor beta chains were read from a single sample in a study of blood T cell repertoires in COVID-19. The method was immunoSEQ multiplex PCR; TCRdb's version includes in-frame clones alone and lacks a portion of them. The sample has hundreds of thousands of clones; about four fifths are singletons. The sequenced sample consisted of PBMCs or T cells enriched from blood (not recorded which). The receptor set was obtained from a man aged 40-55 years who had been exposed to COVID-19. The CDR3 runs from the conserved cysteine through the conserved F or W. D genes are given only for firm matches. Some rows have no size entry. The others give once, few or many, or a class for an expanded clone.

D	V	J	size	CDR3	DNA
.	TRBV20-1	TRBJ2-5	.	CSASPPQAGETQYF	TGCAGTGCCAGTCCTCCTCAGGCTGGGGAGACCCAGTACTTC
.	TRBV10-2	TRBJ2-4	few	CASSDPTGAAKNIQYF	TGCGCCAGCAGTGACCCCACAGGAGCGGCCAAAAACATTCAGTACTTC
.	TRBV18	TRBJ1-2	.	CASSPDIVQNYGYTF	TGTGCCAGCTCACCAGATATTGTACAAAACTATGGCTACACCTTC
TRBD1	TRBV30	TRBJ2-5	.	CAWNRGSETQYF	TGTGCCTGGAACAGGGGGTCGGAGACCCAGTACTTC
.	TRBV14	TRBJ1-2	few	CASRGANYGYTF	TGTGCCAGCAGGGGCGCTAACTATGGCTACACCTTC
.	TRBV18	TRBJ1-5	few	CASEERRSNQPQHF	TGTGCCAGCGAGGAAAGAAGAAGCAATCAGCCCCAGCATTTT
.	TRBV27	TRBJ1-2	.	CASSLGGGGGYTF	TGTGCCAGCAGTTTGGGGGGAGGCGGTGGCTACACCTTC
TRBD2	TRBV19	TRBJ2-2	.	CASSSTSGSIVGAGELFF	TGTGCCAGTAGCTCCACTAGCGGGAGTATCGTGGGCGCCGGGGAGCTGTTTTTT
TRBD2	TRBV20-1	TRBJ2-3	.	CSASLREGRGTDTQYF	TGCAGTGCCAGTCTCCGGGAGGGCCGGGGCACAGATACGCAGTATTTT
.	TRBV11-3	TRBJ2-7	.	CASSLSSSYEQYF	TGTGCCAGCAGCTTATCTTCCAGCTACGAGCAGTACTTC
TRBD2	TRBV29-1	TRBJ2-1	.	CSVGSGNNEQFF	TGCAGCGTTGGTAGCGGGAACAATGAGCAGTTCTTC
.	TRBV28	TRBJ2-5	.	CASSLRGTSVDF	TGTGCCAGCAGTTTACGTGGGACTTCCGTAGACTTC
TRBD2	TRBV7-8	TRBJ2-1	.	CASSSQPAGVGSSYNEQFF	TGTGCCAGCAGCTCCCAACCCGCGGGAGTGGGGAGTTCCTACAATGAGCAGTTCTTC
.	TRBV2	TRBJ2-2	.	CARLDSNTGELFF	TGTGCCAGGCTCGACAGTAACACCGGGGAGCTGTTTTTT
.	TRBV21-1	TRBJ2-1	once	CASSKERAGGLDEQFF	TGTGCCAGCAGCAAAGAACGTGCGGGAGGTTTGGATGAGCAGTTCTTC